The 16 T cell receptor beta chains reported below all come from one sample, sequenced in a study of blood T cells in healthy people across ages. Alongside a J-beta primer mix, a sample-barcoded 5' primer served in a second PCR lasting about 6 to 12 cycles. TCRdb processed the 5' RACE reads anew with MiXCR; each CDR3 protein has one entry. This sample has some 700,000 distinct CDR3 sequences; 20% to 25% occur once, and the top ten carry around a fifth. Sequences were obtained from blood. These receptors all stem from a man aged 65-85 years in good health.

This clonotype was observed a few times. The chain has TRBV20-1 and TRBJ2-3, with D unclear. The CDR3 is 11 amino acids. Germline V gives CDR1 DFQATT, CDR2 SNEGSKA (reference sequence). Trimming cost V 1 base and J 4 bases, with 3 bases left between them. The CDR3 sequence: CSARGPDTQYF. For the CDR3, the DNA is TGCAGTGCTAGAGGTCCAGATACGCAGTATTTT.

The rearrangement joins TRBV27 to TRBJ1-2; 9 bases are a match to TRBD1. The CDR3 runs to 11 residues. V trimming: 9 bases; J trimming: 6 bases; junction bases outside the gene matches: 2. Germline V gives CDR1 MNHEY, CDR2 SMNVEV (reference sequence). In nucleotides, the CDR3 is TGTGCCAGTGGGACAGGGAATGGCTACACCTTC. Translation gives CASGTGNGYTF.

The V call is TRBV12-3 or TRBV12-4, the J call TRBJ2-7, with 10 bases that match TRBD2. The DNA end is a closer match to TRBJ2-1, so the J assignment may be wrong. The CDR3 runs to 15 residues. The CDR3 reads CASSLRSGGVNEQFF. CDR3 coding DNA: TGTGCCAGCAGTTTAAGGAGCGGGGGGGTCAATGAGCAGTTCTTC.

This clonotype was detected a few times. The chain joins TRBV12-3 or TRBV12-4 to TRBJ2-7, with D perhaps assigned TRBD1 or TRBD2 (5 bases each). Trimming shortened V by 5 bases and J by 1 base, and 24 bases separated the two germline ends. There are 18 residues in the CDR3. In DNA form, the CDR3 reads TGTGCCAGCAGTGGGAGTGAGTGGATAGGGGTAAGGTCCTACGAGCAGTACTTC. Protein product: CASSGSEWIGVRSYEQYF.

The table lists this clonotype with a few counts. The chain employs TRBV5-1 and TRBJ1-5, with no clear D. The V end lost 5 bases, the J end lost 2 bases, and 11 bases lay between the germline ends. In germline, CDR1 is SGHRS, CDR2 YFSETQ. This CDR3 spans 14 amino acids. The CDR3 spells CASSRNGGNQPQHF. CDR3 nucleotides: TGCGCCAGCAGTAGGAATGGGGGCAATCAGCCCCAGCATTTT.

This clonotype was recorded many times. This sequence joins TRBV20-1 and TRBJ1-2, with TRBD1 as a possible D gene (5 bases). There are 13 residues in the CDR3. Germline assignment: CDR1 DFQATT and CDR2 SNEGSKA (reference sequence). Trimming took 0 bases from V and 4 from J, leaving 9 bases between them. Here the CDR3 reads CSARDWDGYGYTF. The CDR3 nucleotides are TGCAGTGCTAGAGATTGGGACGGCTATGGCTACACCTTC.

This clonotype occurred many times. V is TRBV18 and J is TRBJ2-5, with D tentatively TRBD1 (5 bases). CDR3 length: 15 amino acids. Trimming removed 3 bases at V and 2 bases at J, with 13 bases between. The V gene's germline CDR1 is KGHSH and CDR2 LQKENI. Here the CDR3 DNA reads TGTGCCAGCTCACCGCAGAGCACAGGTCAAGAGACCCAGTACTTC. Translating it yields CASSPQSTGQETQYF. Complete variable domain (other parts from reference TRBV18 and TRBJ2-5): NAGVMQNPRHLVRRRGQEARLRCSPMKGHSHVYWYRQLPEEGLKFMVYLQKENIIDESGMPKERFSAEFPKEGPSILRIQQVVRGDSAAYFCASSPQSTGQETQYFGPGTRLLVL.

As DNA, the CDR3 is TGTGCCAGCAGTTACGCTAGGGGGGACAATGAGCAGTTCTTC. It encodes CASSYARGDNEQFF. V is TRBV27 and J is TRBJ2-1; D is possibly TRBD1 or TRBD2 (6 bases each). Germline-derived CDR1 and CDR2 are MNHEY and SMNVEV (reference sequence). The V end lost 4 bases, the J end lost 5 bases, and 12 bases lay between the germline ends. The CDR3 extends over 14 amino acids.

On this clonotype itself: A junction boundary mismatches the germline segment, possibly from a read error. As DNA, the CDR3 is TGCAGCGTCGGTAGGGAGACAGATGCGCAGTATTTT. Its translation: CSVGRETDAQYF. This chain connects TRBV29-1 to TRBJ2-3, with D perhaps assigned TRBD1 or TRBD2 (5 bases each). There are 12 residues in the CDR3. Germline V CDR1 and CDR2: SQVTM, ANQGSEA.

This clonotype was picked up a small number of times. The V call is TRBV18, the J call TRBJ2-1; D is unclear. The V and J ends lost 3 bases and 7 bases respectively, with 10 bases between them. Germline CDR1 is KGHSH and CDR2 is LQKENI. The CDR3 extends over 13 amino acids. CDR3: CASSPGDWNEQFF. Here the CDR3 DNA reads TGTGCCAGCTCACCTGGAGACTGGAATGAGCAGTTCTTC.

The chain links TRBV20-1 to TRBJ1-2; tentative D call: TRBD1 (6 bases). CDR1 and CDR2 (germline): DFQATT, SNEGSKA (reference sequence). Trimming took 7 bases from V and 4 from J, leaving 19 bases between them. The CDR3 covers 14 residues. The CDR3 is CSEGSQDSLYGYTF. Here the CDR3 DNA reads TGCAGTGAGGGTTCCCAGGACAGCCTCTATGGCTACACCTTC.

This clonotype turned up a few times. V usage is TRBV6-1 and J usage is TRBJ2-5, with TRBD2 matching over 9 bases. The J call may be incorrect, as the DNA end agrees better with TRBJ2-1. The germline gives CDR1 MNHNS, CDR2 SASEGT. The CDR3 contains 16 residues. CDR3 in DNA: TGTGCCAGCAGCTCCCCGGCGACTAGCGGATACAATGAGCAGTTCTTC. Its protein is CASSSPATSGYNEQFF.

The chain links TRBV9 to TRBJ2-3, with D perhaps matching TRBD2 (6 bases). Germline V gene data show CDR1 as SGDLS and CDR2 as YYNGEE. The CDR3 has 14 residues. The V and J ends lost 2 bases and 3 bases respectively, with 10 bases between them. The DNA for the CDR3 is TGTGCCAGCAGCGTGTTGGGGGGAACAGATACGCAGTATTTT. Amino acids: CASSVLGGTDTQYF.

This clonotype came up a few times. The V call is TRBV20-1, the J call TRBJ2-1; maybe TRBD1 (5 bases). Germline CDR1 and CDR2: DFQATT and SNEGSKA (reference sequence). V lost 2 bases and J lost 7, with 9 bases in between. The length of the CDR3 is 12 residues. The CDR3 sequence is CSARIRVNEQFF. CDR3 bases: TGCAGTGCTAGAATCAGGGTGAATGAGCAGTTCTTC.

This clonotype has more than one count but fewer than ten. The rearrangement joins TRBV6-5 to TRBJ1-2; 8 bases are a match to TRBD1. Germline V gives CDR1 MNHEY, CDR2 SVGAGI. This CDR3 has 13 residues. J lost 8 bases, V lost 10 bases, and 12 bases had no gene match. The chain's CDR3 is CAIADRAFGGYTF. CDR3 nucleotide sequence: TGTGCCATCGCGGACAGGGCTTTTGGAGGCTACACCTTC.

This chain connects TRBV5-1 to TRBJ1-2; no definite D call. CDR1 SGHRS and CDR2 YFSETQ come from the germline V gene. The CDR3 spans 14 residues. V shed 4 bases and J shed 6 bases, with 16 bases lying between them. The CDR3 region is CASSPPGSTHGYTF. CDR3 coding DNA: TGCGCCAGCAGCCCTCCGGGCTCAACACATGGCTACACCTTC.